This T cell receptor beta chain came from a study of T cells after yellow fever vaccination. In the study overall: The authors prepared low-cell-number fractions using SMART-Seq v4 Ultra Low Input.

V gave up 6 bases and J gave up 10 bases; unmatched junction bases: 16. Germline V lookup: CDR1 SEHNR, CDR2 FQNEAQ (reference sequence). This CDR3 region has 17 residues. TCRdb reprocessed the 5' RACE reads via MiXCR and lists one record per CDR3 protein. The sample includes 400,000 to 450,000 distinct CDR3 sequences, approximately 19% seen only once; the top ten take 15% to 20%. Study-wide findings and caveats: Repertoires sorted by FACS could include abundant clonotypes that are contaminants from the bulk population. Among primary-vaccination clones, most reappeared after the booster, at 95% to 96% for CD4 and approximately 90% for CD8. Clonotypes appearing in both CD4 and CD8 compartments existed, and their share was small.

Concerning this clonotype: The antigen is undetermined.

J is TRBJ2-3 and V is TRBV7-9, with 13 bases that match TRBD2. The receptor was isolated from a man aged 18 to 35 who received the YFV17D yellow fever vaccine. The input for sequencing was PBMCs, taken before the yellow fever booster vaccination. CDR3 coding DNA: TGTGCCAGCAGGGAGACTAGCGGGGGGAATTCCCTGGGGTCGCAGTATTTT. This sequence encodes CASRETSGGNSLGSQYF.